Each of the 27 T cell receptor beta chains below was sequenced from the same sample in a study of blood T cells in healthy people across ages. It was with a sample-barcoded 5' primer and a J-beta primer mix that a second PCR of roughly 6 to 11 cycles was run. TCRdb analysed the 5' RACE reads with MiXCR anew, one entry per CDR3 protein. This sample has 700,000 to 900,000 distinct CDR3 sequences, with approximately 24% found just once. These same data were also listed under a study on T cells of mothers and their children.

Material: blood. The receptors shown here come from a boy younger than 18 in good health.

This clonotype was seen a handful of times. The chain carries TRBV5-1 and TRBJ2-5, with D possibly called TRBD1 or TRBD2 (5 bases each). The CDR3 is 13 residues long. Germline V gene data show CDR1 as SGHRS and CDR2 as YFSETQ. Trimming pared 7 bases from V and 5 bases from J, leaving 15 bases between. CDR3 sequence (DNA): TGCGCCAGCTCGACAGTGTGGGGGGAGACCCAGTACTTC. It is translated as CASSTVWGETQYF. Filled out from reference TRBV5-1 and TRBJ2-5, the complete variable domain reads KAGVTQTPRYLIKTRGQQVTLSCSPISGHRSVSWYQQTPGQGLQFLFEYFSETQRNKGNFPGRFSGRQFSNSRSEMNVSTLELGDSALYLCASSTVWGETQYFGPGTRLLVL.

The chain combines TRBV6-1 with TRBJ2-5; 13 bases agree with TRBD2. The CDR3 spans 16 residues. The V gene end was trimmed by 5 bases and the J gene end by 6 bases; junction bases not matched to a gene: 9. Germline-derived CDR1 and CDR2 are MNHNS and SASEGT. CDR3 loop: CASSTLGLAGRKTQYF. CDR3 coding DNA: TGTGCCAGCAGTACACTGGGACTAGCGGGAAGAAAGACCCAGTACTTC.

The CDR3 is CASSLGLAGFYEQYF. DNA for the CDR3: TGTGCCAGCAGCCTTGGTCTAGCGGGCTTCTACGAGCAGTACTTC. The V gene is TRBV7-2, the J gene TRBJ2-7; TRBD2 aligns across 8 bases. CDR1 is SGHTA, CDR2 FQGNSA, per germline. V was clipped by 5 bases and J by 3 bases; unmatched bases: 9. The CDR3 runs to 15 residues. Filled out from reference TRBV7-2 and TRBJ2-7, the complete variable domain reads GAGVSQSPSNKVTEKGKDVELRCDPISGHTALYWYRQSLGQGLEFLIYFQGNSAPDKSGLPSDRFSAERTGGSVSTLTIQRTQQEDSAVYLCASSLGLAGFYEQYFGPGTRLTVT.

This chain uses TRBV5-5 with TRBJ1-2; D may be TRBD1 (5 bases). V shed 4 bases and J shed 8 bases, with 15 bases lying between them. The V gene's germline CDR1 is SGHKS and CDR2 YYEKEE (reference sequence). This CDR3 is 13 amino acids long. CDR3 bases: TGTGCCAGCAGCCACTGGGGGGAGCGAGGCTACACCTTC. As protein: CASSHWGERGYTF.

The CDR3 loop is CASSPRQAAYNSPLHF. Written as DNA, the CDR3 is TGTGCCAGCAGCCCAAGACAGGCGGCCTATAATTCACCCCTCCACTTT. This chain uses TRBV7-2 with TRBJ1-6; a weak D match, TRBD1 (6 bases). The CDR3 has 16 residues. V was cut by 5 bases and J by 2 bases, with 13 bases left in between. Germline CDR1 reads SGHTA; CDR2 reads FQGNSA.

Many counts were recorded for this clonotype. This CDR3 is CASSLGRRGLAGYNEQFF. The DNA of the CDR3 is TGTGCCAGCAGTTTAGGGCGTCGGGGACTAGCGGGTTACAATGAGCAGTTCTTC. The V and J genes are TRBV12-3 or TRBV12-4 and TRBJ2-1; 12 nucleotides line up with TRBD2. V was clipped by 1 base and J by 4 bases; unmatched bases: 8. The CDR3 is 18 amino acids.

The chain is built from TRBV7-9 and TRBJ2-7; D unresolved. The V end was cut by 5 bases, the J end by 5 bases, with 19 bases between. Germline loops: CDR1 SEHNR, CDR2 FQNEAQ (reference sequence). The CDR3 contains 15 residues. CDR3 sequence: CASSVGPLASDEQYF. CDR3 sequence (DNA): TGTGCCAGCAGCGTTGGACCCCTCGCCTCGGACGAGCAGTACTTC.

This clonotype was seen only a few times. V gene TRBV12-3 or TRBV12-4 combines with J gene TRBJ2-7, with 8 bases that match TRBD1. This CDR3 is built from 15 residues. The V segment lost 4 bases and the J segment 2 bases; nucleotides outside the gene matches: 7. The CDR3 region has the DNA TGTGCCAGCAGTTGGGGGACAGGCTTAACCTACGAGCAGTACTTC. Amino acids: CASSWGTGLTYEQYF.

Only a few counts were recorded for this clonotype. The V and J genes are TRBV7-2 and TRBJ2-5, with 12 bases fitting TRBD2. The length of the CDR3 is 16 residues. V trimming: 5 bases; J trimming: 1 base; junction bases outside the gene matches: 5. Germline CDR1 SGHTA, CDR2 FQGNSA. The CDR3: CASSPGLAGPQETQYF. CDR3 in DNA: TGTGCCAGCAGCCCTGGACTAGCGGGGCCCCAAGAGACCCAGTACTTC.

The chain recombines TRBV20-1 with TRBJ1-1, with D uncertain. V lost 1 base and J 5 bases, leaving 11 bases between the germline ends. The germline CDR1 and CDR2 sequences are DFQATT and SNEGSKA (reference sequence). This CDR3 comprises 13 residues. The CDR3: CSARGHLRTEAFF. The CDR3 DNA is TGCAGTGCTAGAGGACACCTGAGGACTGAAGCTTTCTTT.

This chain joins TRBV20-1 and TRBJ2-1, with D maybe TRBD2 (6 bases). V was pared by 0 bases and J by 5 bases, with 14 bases between. Looked up from germline, CDR1 is DFQATT and CDR2 is SNEGSKA (reference sequence). This CDR3 contains 15 residues. CDR3 coding DNA: TGCAGTGCTAGAGATCCTGGGGGGATAGACAATGAGCAGTTCTTC. This encodes CSARDPGGIDNEQFF.

This clonotype was counted a few times. The CDR3 protein is CASSYSGPQGWEQYF. The CDR3 DNA sequence: TGTGCCAGCAGTTACTCTGGGCCACAGGGGTGGGAGCAGTACTTC. The chain joins TRBV6-5 to TRBJ2-7, with TRBD1 matching over 7 bases. The junction had 9 bases not matched to a gene; V was cut back by 0 bases and J by 7 bases. Germline V gene data show CDR1 as MNHEY and CDR2 as SVGAGI. The CDR3 is 15 residues long.

This clonotype was detected only a few times. The chain uses TRBV6-1 and TRBJ2-3; possible D gene TRBD1, 6 bases. Per the germline V gene, CDR1 is MNHNS and CDR2 is SASEGT. CDR3 length: 15 amino acids. V lost 6 bases, J lost 0 bases, and 13 bases lay in between. The CDR3 coding sequence is TGTGCCAGCAGCTATAACAGGGCCAGCACAGATACGCAGTATTTT. This translates into CASSYNRASTDTQYF.

This clonotype was seen more than once but under ten times. The V and J genes are TRBV6-5 and TRBJ2-1; the D gene is possibly TRBD2 (7 bases). CDR1 MNHEY and CDR2 SVGAGI come from the germline V gene. The CDR3 contains 13 residues. Trimming cost V 6 bases and J 13 bases, with 19 bases left between them. CDR3 in DNA: TGTGCCAGCAGCCGGACTTCGGGGGGCCGACAGTTCTTC. It yields the protein CASSRTSGGRQFF.

J is TRBJ2-1 and V is TRBV20-1; a possible D gene is TRBD2 (7 bases). Trimming shortened V by 5 bases and J by 0 bases, and 20 bases separated the two germline ends. The CDR3 runs to 17 residues. Germline CDR1 is DFQATT and CDR2 is SNEGSKA (reference sequence). The CDR3 spells CSALRLGAGVSYNEQFF. The CDR3 region has the DNA TGCAGTGCTCTTCGACTGGGGGCGGGGGTCTCCTACAATGAGCAGTTCTTC.

This clonotype occurred a few times. The chain joins TRBV5-1 to TRBJ2-5; a weak D match, TRBD1 (6 bases). CDR1 and CDR2 from the germline V gene are SGHRS and YFSETQ. V was clipped by 0 bases and J by 4 bases, with 13 bases between them. The length of the CDR3 is 15 residues. The CDR3 spells CASSLATAGAETQYF. CDR3 sequence (DNA): TGCGCCAGCAGCTTGGCCACGGCAGGGGCAGAGACCCAGTACTTC.

Points on this clonotype: The junction departs from the called germline gene at one end, perhaps through a read error. The CDR3 bases are TGTGTCAGCAGCCGGACTACAACGCCTACTAACTATGGCTACACCTTC. This codes for CVSSRTTTPTNYGYTF. J is TRBJ1-2 and V is TRBV16; D unresolved. CDR3 length: 16 amino acids. Germline CDR1 KGHSY, CDR2 FQNENV.

The chain employs TRBV12-5 and TRBJ2-5; TRBD2 aligns across 10 bases. Germline CDR1 and CDR2: LGHNT and FRNRAP. The CDR3 loop spans 15 amino acids. The J segment lost 4 bases and the V segment lost 5 bases, leaving 7 bases of the junction unmatched. The CDR3 bases are TGTGCTAGTGGTACGGGACTAGCGTTAGGAGAGACCCAGTACTTC. Its protein is CASGTGLALGETQYF.

As regards this clonotype: Germline and junction disagree at one end, which may indicate a read error. The chain combines TRBV28 with TRBJ2-5; 9 bases are a match to TRBD2. The germline V gene has CDR1 MDHEN and CDR2 SYDVKM. The length of the CDR3 is 15 residues. The CDR3 nucleotides read TGTGCCAGCAGTCCCCCCAGCGGGGGGATTGAGACCCAGTGCTTC. It translates to CASSPPSGGIETQCF.

The V gene is TRBV20-1, the J gene TRBJ2-5, with D unclear. V lost 5 bases and J 3 bases, leaving 7 bases between the germline ends. Germline assignment: CDR1 DFQATT and CDR2 SNEGSKA (reference sequence). This CDR3 has 11 residues. CDR3 DNA sequence: TGCAGTGCTGATCAGAAAGAGACCCAGTACTTC. Translating it yields CSADQKETQYF.

This chain links TRBV6-6 with TRBJ2-6, with 7 positions matching TRBD2. J was trimmed by 3 bases and V by 6 bases; bases with no gene match: 8. CDR3 length equals 16 residues. Germline V CDR1 and CDR2: MNHNY, SVGAGI (reference sequence). CDR3 sequence (DNA): TGTGCCAGCAGCCCCCTGGGGGGGGGTGGGGCCAACGTCCTGACTTTC. Its protein is CASSPLGGGGANVLTF.

V gene TRBV4-3 combines with J gene TRBJ2-5; D ambiguous. The J call may be incorrect, as the DNA end agrees better with TRBJ2-7. The CDR3 totals 15 residues. Germline-derived CDR1 and CDR2 are LGHNA and YSLEER. The CDR3: CASSQGSDGAYEQYF. As DNA, the CDR3 is TGCGCCAGCAGCCAAGGGTCGGACGGAGCCTACGAGCAGTACTTC.

This chain uses TRBV5-1 with TRBJ1-2, with D possibly TRBD1 on 5 matching bases. The CDR3 has 17 residues. Trimming took 0 bases from V and 3 from J, leaving 18 bases between them. The germline V gene encodes CDR1 SGHRS and CDR2 YFSETQ. The DNA of the CDR3 is TGCGCCAGCAGCTTGGCGCCTCTCAGGGTATCGTACTATGGCTACACCTTC. As protein: CASSLAPLRVSYYGYTF.

This sequence joins TRBV20-1 and TRBJ2-3; 7 nucleotides agree with TRBD1. This CDR3 region has 14 residues. With V trimmed by 5 bases and J by 2 bases, 7 bases remained unmatched. The germline CDR1 and CDR2 sequences are DFQATT and SNEGSKA (reference sequence). The CDR3 sequence: CSAPRTGSTDTQYF. The CDR3 DNA reads as TGCAGTGCTCCTAGGACAGGTTCCACAGATACGCAGTATTTT.

Many counts were recorded for this clonotype. V gene TRBV5-1 combines with J gene TRBJ2-7, with TRBD1 matching over 8 bases. Germline CDR1 reads SGHRS; CDR2 reads YFSETQ. This CDR3 has 13 residues. Trimming took 0 bases from V and 6 from J; bases not matched to a gene: 2. CDR3 region: CASSLGQGSEQYF. The DNA for the CDR3 is TGCGCCAGCAGCTTGGGACAGGGGAGCGAGCAGTACTTC.

This clonotype was counted a few times. This chain joins TRBV27 and TRBJ2-7, with D unresolved. The CDR3 length is 14 residues. Germline CDR1 reads MNHEY; CDR2 reads SMNVEV (reference sequence). V lost 6 bases and J lost 3, with 15 bases in between. CDR3 DNA: TGTGCCAGCAGGCCGGGCACCCCTGTCTACGAGCAGTACTTC. This gives the protein CASRPGTPVYEQYF.

The genes are TRBV5-1 and TRBJ1-2; 8 bases are a match to TRBD1. Unmatched junction bases numbered 8, after V lost 8 bases and J lost 2 bases. The germline V gene has CDR1 SGHRS and CDR2 YFSETQ. The CDR3 consists of 14 residues. The CDR3 spells CASSPGQENYGYTF. Here the CDR3 DNA reads TGCGCCAGTTCCCCGGGACAGGAAAACTATGGCTACACCTTC.